This entry is about one T cell receptor beta chain. The data originate from a study of control samples from healthy donors and cancer patients. The CDR3 has 13 residues. After removal of 8 bases from V and 3 bases from J, the junction contained 6 bases not matched to a gene. Germline CDR1 and CDR2: MNHEY and SVGAGI. The repertoire was sequenced with immunoSEQ multiplex PCR; TCRdb's copy has only in-frame clones and lacks some. The data hold 70,000 to 100,000 clones, with roughly 90% observed a single time. Sequencing used PBMCs. The genes are TRBV6-5 and TRBJ2-7; 8 positions match TRBD1. This TCR was sampled from an older woman with head and neck cancer. CDR3 residues: CASSRGLYYEQYF. CDR3 sequence (DNA): TGTGCCAGCTCCAGGGGGCTCTACTACGAGCAGTACTTC.